This entry is about one TCR beta chain. Antigen specificity is unknown. Each sample's TCRB immunosequencing used 450 to 650 nanograms of biopsy DNA. Clones were read by immunoSEQ multiplex PCR, and TCRdb kept only the in-frame ones, dropping some. Among 15,000 to 20,000 clones listed, about 93% were seen once. The entry originates in a study of T cell repertoires in ileal Crohn's disease. Study information: Patients had a median roughly 8-year disease duration, and roughly 32% were active smokers.

Germline lookup yields CDR1 SNHLY and CDR2 FYNNEI. This CDR3 contains 14 residues. With 8 bases clipped from V and 3 bases from J, the junction kept 7 bases outside the gene matches. Study-level results: Endoscopic recurrence occurred in every patient whose clonality exceeded 26.8%. Compared with CD4 T cells, sorted CD8 cells carried more expanded clones.

J is TRBJ2-5 and V is TRBV2; 9 nucleotides line up with TRBD1. Sequencing was carried out using ileal tissue. This clonotype was sampled from an adult with Crohn's disease. The DNA for the CDR3 is TGTGCCAGCGACCGGGACAGGGAAGAAGAGACCCAGTACTTC. Its protein product is CASDRDREEETQYF.